This T cell receptor (beta chain) was retrieved from a study of CD8+ T cells in alopecia areata. RNA, once extracted, was reverse transcribed into cDNA for use as the sequencing template. Only in-frame clones appear in the TCRdb table, and some are missing; sequencing was by immunoSEQ multiplex PCR. The table includes around 190,000 clones, approximately 53% detected once. This CDR3 contains 18 residues. CDR1 MGHRA and CDR2 YSYEKL come from the germline V gene. Trimming cost V 4 bases and J 8 bases; bases outside gene matches: 17. In this sample, this clone turned up a few times. Sequencing was carried out using CD8+ T cells sorted from blood. The source of this sequence is a human donor in good health. The V gene is TRBV4-1, the J gene TRBJ2-1; 10 nucleotides agree with TRBD2. The CDR3 is CASSLGIIAGGGSDEQFF. The DNA for the CDR3 is TGCGCCAGCAGCCTCGGAATCATAGCGGGGGGTGGGAGTGATGAGCAGTTCTTC.